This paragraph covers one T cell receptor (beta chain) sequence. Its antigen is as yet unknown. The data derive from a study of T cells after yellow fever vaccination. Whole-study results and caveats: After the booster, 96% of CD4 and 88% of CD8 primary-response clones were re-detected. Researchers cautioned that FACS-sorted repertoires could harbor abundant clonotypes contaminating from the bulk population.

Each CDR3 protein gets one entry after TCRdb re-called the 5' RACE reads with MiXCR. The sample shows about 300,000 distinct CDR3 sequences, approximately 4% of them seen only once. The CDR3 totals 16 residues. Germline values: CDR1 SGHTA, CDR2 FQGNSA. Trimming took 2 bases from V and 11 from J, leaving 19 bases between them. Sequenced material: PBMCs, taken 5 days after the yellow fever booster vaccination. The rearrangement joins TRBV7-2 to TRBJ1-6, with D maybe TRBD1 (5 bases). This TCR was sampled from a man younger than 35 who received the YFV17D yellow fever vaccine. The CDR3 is CASSLQGKENGAPLHF. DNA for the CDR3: TGTGCCAGCAGCTTACAGGGAAAGGAGAATGGCGCACCCCTCCACTTT.